The 16 T cell receptor beta chains below were found in one sample sequenced in a study of graft-versus-host responses after intestinal transplantation. TCRdb's table, derived via immunoSEQ multiplex PCR, lists solely in-frame clones and lacks some. The sample includes tens of thousands of clones, roughly 90% seen only once; the top ten take under 0.85%. The sample was PBMCs, taken 98 days after intestinal transplantation. The origin of the receptors is a human patient who received an intestinal transplant, so some T cells may come from the graft donor.

The gene calls are TRBV5-4 and TRBJ2-3, with TRBD2 identical over 7 bases. Germline V gives CDR1 SGHNT, CDR2 YYREEE (reference sequence). The CDR3 sequence is 17 residues long. The ends lost 3 bases at V and 1 base at J; junction bases unmatched: 11. The CDR3 coding sequence is TGTGCCAGCAGCTCCTATTACACTAGCGTTCGCACAGATACGCAGTATTTT. Translation gives CASSSYYTSVRTDTQYF.

This clone was seen once. The chain links TRBV6-1 to TRBJ1-1; D remains unclear. The CDR3 sequence is 13 residues long. V dropped 4 bases and J dropped 1 base, with 7 bases sitting between them. Germline V CDR1 and CDR2: MNHNS, SASEGT. The CDR3, as DNA: TGTGCCAGCAGTGTGGGCGGGAACACTGAAGCTTTCTTT. Translated, it gives CASSVGGNTEAFF.

The rearrangement joins TRBV4-1 to TRBJ2-3, with 9 positions matching TRBD2. The CDR3 extends over 16 amino acids. V lost 1 base and J lost 7; bases outside the gene matches: 9. Per germline, CDR1 MGHRA and CDR2 YSYEKL. CDR3 in DNA: TGCGCCAGCAGCCAAGTCTCGGCGGGGGGGCCATATACGCAGTATTTT. As protein: CASSQVSAGGPYTQYF.

The chain couples TRBV5-4 to TRBJ2-7; the match to TRBD1 covers 11 bases. The CDR3 totals 15 residues. V dropped 5 bases and J dropped 5; count of bases not matched to a gene: 9. CDR1 SGHNT and CDR2 YYREEE come from the germline V gene (reference sequence). CDR3 region: CASRGWGQGGDEQYF. Written as DNA, the CDR3 is TGTGCCAGCAGGGGCTGGGGACAGGGGGGAGACGAGCAGTACTTC. Full variable domain (missing parts from reference TRBV5-4 and TRBJ2-7): ETGVTQSPTHLIKTRGQQVTLRCSSQSGHNTVSWYQQALGQGPQFIFQYYREEENGRGNFPPRFSGLQFPNYSSELNVNALELDDSALYLCASRGWGQGGDEQYFGPGTRLTVT.

The rearrangement uses TRBV6-1 and TRBJ1-3; TRBD1 matches 9 bases. Germline CDR1 is MNHNS and CDR2 is SASEGT. With V trimmed by 2 bases and J by 1 base, 6 bases remained unmatched. The CDR3 covers 17 residues. CDR3 protein: CASSEFGTGLSGNTIYF. CDR3 DNA: TGTGCCAGCAGTGAATTCGGGACAGGGCTATCTGGAAACACCATATATTTT.

V is TRBV7-3 and J is TRBJ2-5; 9 bases fit TRBD2. The length of the CDR3 is 14 residues. V gave up 1 base and J gave up 4 bases; unmatched junction bases: 1. Germline V gives CDR1 SGHTA, CDR2 FQGTGA. The chain's CDR3 is CASSLKRGAETQYF. In DNA, the CDR3 is TGTGCCAGCAGCTTAAAGCGGGGGGCAGAGACCCAGTACTTC.

V usage is TRBV6-1 and J usage is TRBJ2-7, with 7 nucleotides matching TRBD2. Germline loops: CDR1 MNHNS, CDR2 SASEGT. CDR3 length equals 15 residues. Trimming at V came to 6 bases and at J to 4 bases, leaving 12 bases not matched to a gene. CDR3 bases: TGTGCCAGCAGCCCCGCCGGGGGAGGGGCTTACGAGCAGTACTTC. It yields the protein CASSPAGGGAYEQYF.

Concerning this clone itself: The same CDR3 also results from other DNA sequences found in this sample. The chain links TRBV19 to TRBJ1-2; 7 bases fit TRBD1. The CDR3 has 13 residues. Germline V gene sequence: CDR1 LNHDA, CDR2 SQIVND (reference sequence). Trimming removed 3 bases from V and 3 bases from J; junction bases left unmatched: 1. CDR3 in DNA: TGTGCCAGTAGTATTGACAGGGACTATGGCTACACCTTC. Amino acids: CASSIDRDYGYTF.

J is TRBJ1-2 and V is TRBV6-1; tentatively, D is TRBD1 (5 bases). Germline V lookup: CDR1 MNHNS, CDR2 SASEGT. The CDR3 contains 15 residues. Trimming left V 6 bases short and J 5 bases short, with 19 bases between. CDR3 DNA sequence: TGTGCCAGCAGAGAGACCGGGACGGGGGGGTATGGCTACACCTTC. Its protein product is CASRETGTGGYGYTF.

V is TRBV6-5 and J is TRBJ2-7; possibly TRBD1 for D (6 bases). Germline V gene data show CDR1 as MNHEY and CDR2 as SVGAGI. The CDR3 is made up of 12 amino acids. The V end lost 5 bases, the J end lost 5 bases, and 10 bases lay between the germline ends. The chain's CDR3 is CASSRTENEQYF. DNA for the CDR3: TGTGCCAGCAGTCGGACAGAAAACGAGCAGTACTTC.

The chain uses TRBV9 and TRBJ1-6; maybe TRBD1 (5 bases). In germline, CDR1 is SGDLS, CDR2 YYNGEE. This CDR3 is built from 15 residues. Trimming shortened V by 0 bases and J by 5 bases, and 9 bases separated the two germline ends. CDR3 bases: TGTGCCAGCAGCGTAGCGGCAGGGAATAATTCACCCCTCCACTTT. Residues: CASSVAAGNNSPLHF.

The rearrangement joins TRBV18 to TRBJ2-5; D might be TRBD2 (6 bases). Germline CDR1 is KGHSH and CDR2 is LQKENI. The CDR3 has 15 residues. V was pared by 2 bases and J by 5 bases, with 15 bases between. This chain's CDR3 is CASSPSRWRGETQYF. CDR3 in DNA: TGTGCCAGCTCACCAAGCAGGTGGCGGGGTGAGACCCAGTACTTC.

This chain uses TRBV27 with TRBJ1-2; D gene unclear. Trimming cost V 2 bases and J 4 bases, with 5 bases left between them. The germline CDR1 and CDR2 sequences are MNHEY and SMNVEV (reference sequence). The CDR3 has 12 amino acids. In DNA form, the CDR3 reads TGTGCCAGCAGTTTAGGACTCTATGGCTACACCTTC. Translated, it gives CASSLGLYGYTF.

V usage is TRBV7-5 and J usage is TRBJ2-7; the DNA was not used to check the table's D call, TRBD2. TRBV7-5 is a pseudogene locus. The CDR3 loop spans 19 amino acids. The CDR3 nucleotides read TGTGTCAGAAGCTTACTCGGACTAGCGGGGGTTCGGAGCTCCTACGAGCAGTACTTC. Its protein product is CVRSLLGLAGVRSSYEQYF.

V usage is TRBV10-2 and J usage is TRBJ1-5, with D perhaps TRBD1 (5 bases). This CDR3 spans 15 amino acids. The V and J ends lost 5 bases and 3 bases respectively, with 14 bases between them. The V gene's germline CDR1 is WSHSY and CDR2 SAAADI. CDR3 bases: TGCGCCAGCAGTCCTTCCGACAGTTACAATCAGCCCCAGCATTTT. It specifies CASSPSDSYNQPQHF.

The chain joins TRBV19 to TRBJ2-3; maybe TRBD2 (5 bases). Germline V gene sequence: CDR1 LNHDA, CDR2 SQIVND (reference sequence). The V end lost 2 bases, the J end lost 1 base, and 10 bases lay between the germline ends. The CDR3 length is 15 residues. This CDR3 is CASSITRRGTDTQYF. The CDR3 DNA reads TGTGCCAGTAGTATAACTAGGCGGGGCACAGATACGCAGTATTTT.